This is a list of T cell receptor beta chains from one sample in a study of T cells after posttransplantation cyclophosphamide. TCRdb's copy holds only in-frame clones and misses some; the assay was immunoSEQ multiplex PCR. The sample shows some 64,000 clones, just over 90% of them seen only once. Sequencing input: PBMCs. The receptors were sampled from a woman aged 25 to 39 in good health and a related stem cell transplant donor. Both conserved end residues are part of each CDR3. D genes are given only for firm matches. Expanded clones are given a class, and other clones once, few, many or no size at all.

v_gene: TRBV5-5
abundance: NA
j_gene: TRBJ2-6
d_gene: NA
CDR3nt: TGTGCCAGCAGTAAGGGATACTCTGGGGCCAACGTCCTGACTTTC
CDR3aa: CASSKGYSGANVLTF

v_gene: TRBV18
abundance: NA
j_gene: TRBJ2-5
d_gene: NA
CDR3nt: TGTGCCAGCTCGAGGGTTGGGGAGACCCAGTACTTC
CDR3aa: CASSRVGETQYF

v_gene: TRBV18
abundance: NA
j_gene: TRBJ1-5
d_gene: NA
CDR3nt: TGTGCCAGCTCACCAGGAGGGGGGTGGTGGCATTTT
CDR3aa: CASSPGGGWWHF

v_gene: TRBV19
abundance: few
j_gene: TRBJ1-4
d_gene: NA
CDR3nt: TGTGCCTGCCAATCTTCCGGGAGCCCTAATGAAAAACTGTTTTTT
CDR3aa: CACQSSGSPNEKLFF

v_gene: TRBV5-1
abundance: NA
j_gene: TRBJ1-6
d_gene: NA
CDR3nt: TGCGCCAGCAGCTTGGCGCGAAACTCCTATAATTCACCCCTCCACTTT
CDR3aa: CASSLARNSYNSPLHF

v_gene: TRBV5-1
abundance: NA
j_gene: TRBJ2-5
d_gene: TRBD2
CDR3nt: TGCGCCAGCAGCCCAGGACTAGCGGGGGCTCAAGAGACCCAGTACTTC
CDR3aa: CASSPGLAGAQETQYF

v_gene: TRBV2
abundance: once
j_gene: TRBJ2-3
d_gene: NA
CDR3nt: TGTGCCAGCAGTGAAGCGCTGTGGCTAGCATCCACAGATACGCAGTATTTT
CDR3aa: CASSEALWLASTDTQYF

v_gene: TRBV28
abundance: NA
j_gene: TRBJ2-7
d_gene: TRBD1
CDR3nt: TGTGCCAGCATTCCTTTCTCGCCTGGGACAGCCTACGAGCAGTACTTC
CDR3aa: CASIPFSPGTAYEQYF

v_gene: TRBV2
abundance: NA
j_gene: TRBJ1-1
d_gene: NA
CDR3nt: TGTGCCAGCTCCCTTCGCGGGTTGGGATCTGAAGCTTTCTTT
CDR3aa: CASSLRGLGSEAFF

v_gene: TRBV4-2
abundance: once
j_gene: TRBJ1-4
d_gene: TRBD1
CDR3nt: TGTGCCAGCAGCCCAACCCCAGGGGGCGCGGGTGAAAAACTGTTTTTT
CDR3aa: CASSPTPGGAGEKLFF

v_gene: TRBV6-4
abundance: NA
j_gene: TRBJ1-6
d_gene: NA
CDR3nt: TGTGCCAGCAGTGACAAGGCCCAAGGGTCACCCCTCCACTTT
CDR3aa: CASSDKAQGSPLHF

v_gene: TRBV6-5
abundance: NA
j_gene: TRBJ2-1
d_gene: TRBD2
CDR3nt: TGTGCCAGCAGTTACCTTCGTAGCGGGGGCCGCAATGAGCAGTTCTTC
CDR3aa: CASSYLRSGGRNEQFF

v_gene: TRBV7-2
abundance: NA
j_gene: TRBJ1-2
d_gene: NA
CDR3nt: TGTGCCAGCAGCTCCGGACGGACCCCGGGGGGCTACACCTTC
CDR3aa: CASSSGRTPGGYTF

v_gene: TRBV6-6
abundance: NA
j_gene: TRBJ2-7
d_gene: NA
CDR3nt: TGTGCCAGCAGTTCAGGGGGGGGCGTCTACGAGCAGTACTTC
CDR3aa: CASSSGGGVYEQYF

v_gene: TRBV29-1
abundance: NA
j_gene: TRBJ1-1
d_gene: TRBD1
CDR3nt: TGCAGCGTCGACAGGGGAGGGATGAACACTGAAGCTTTCTTT
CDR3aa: CSVDRGGMNTEAFF

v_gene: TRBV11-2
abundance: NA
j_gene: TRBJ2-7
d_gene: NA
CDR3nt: TGTGCCAGCAGCTCCGTAGGAGGGACTTACTACGAGCAGTACTTC
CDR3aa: CASSSVGGTYYEQYF

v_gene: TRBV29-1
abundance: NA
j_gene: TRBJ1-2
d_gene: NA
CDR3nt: TGCAGCGCCGAAACAGGGAGCAGTAGTGGCTACACCTTC
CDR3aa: CSAETGSSSGYTF

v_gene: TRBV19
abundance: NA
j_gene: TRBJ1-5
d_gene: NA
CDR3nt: TGTGCCAGTAGTATTAACAGGGAGGACAATCAGCCCCAGCATTTT
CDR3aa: CASSINREDNQPQHF

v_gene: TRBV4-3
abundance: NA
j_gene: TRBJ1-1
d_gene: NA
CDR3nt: TGCGCCAGCAGCCATCAGAGCATGAACACTGAAGCTTTCTTT
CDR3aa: CASSHQSMNTEAFF

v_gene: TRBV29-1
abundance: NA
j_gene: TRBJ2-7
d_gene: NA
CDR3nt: TGCAGCGTTTCTCAGACTAACGAGCAGTACTTC
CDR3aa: CSVSQTNEQYF

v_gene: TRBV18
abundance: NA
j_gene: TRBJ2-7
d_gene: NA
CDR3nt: TGTGCCAGCTCACCAGGAGGGGACGAGCAGTACTTC
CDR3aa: CASSPGGDEQYF

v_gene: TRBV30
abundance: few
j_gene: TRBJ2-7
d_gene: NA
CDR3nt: TGTGCCTGGAGCCCCCTGGGGGGATCCTACGAGCAGTACTTC
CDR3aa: CAWSPLGGSYEQYF

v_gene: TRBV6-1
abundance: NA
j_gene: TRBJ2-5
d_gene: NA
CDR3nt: TGTGCCAGCGCCAGGGAGGGGGAAGAGACCCAGTACTTC
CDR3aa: CASAREGEETQYF

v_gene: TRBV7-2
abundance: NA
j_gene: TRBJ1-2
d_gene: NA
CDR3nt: TGTGCCAGCAGCTTAGCGGCGGCCACTGCCTCCCCCGGCACCTTC
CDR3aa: CASSLAAATASPGTF

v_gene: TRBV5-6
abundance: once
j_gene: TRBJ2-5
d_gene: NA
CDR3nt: TGTGCCAGCAGCTTGGGGCCTCCAGGGGGGCGCGAGACCCAGTACTTC
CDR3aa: CASSLGPPGGRETQYF

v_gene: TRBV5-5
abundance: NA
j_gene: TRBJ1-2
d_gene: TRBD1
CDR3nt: TGTGCCAGCAGTTCCGGGACAGCGAGCGGCTATGGCTACACCTTC
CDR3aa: CASSSGTASGYGYTF

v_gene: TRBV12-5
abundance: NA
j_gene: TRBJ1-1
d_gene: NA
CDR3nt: TGTGCTAGTGGTCCCTCCCGGGGGTTTGGTACTGAAGCTTTCTTT
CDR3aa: CASGPSRGFGTEAFF

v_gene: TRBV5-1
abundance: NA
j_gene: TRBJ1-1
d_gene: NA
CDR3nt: TGCGCCAGCAGCTTGGCCTCCACTGAAGCTTTCTTT
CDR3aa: CASSLASTEAFF

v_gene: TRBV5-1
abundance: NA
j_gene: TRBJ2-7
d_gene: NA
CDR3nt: TGCGCCAGCAGCTTGGGCTGGTCGAACGAGCAGTACTTC
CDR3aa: CASSLGWSNEQYF

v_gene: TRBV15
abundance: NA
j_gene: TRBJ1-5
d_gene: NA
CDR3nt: TGTGCCACCAGCAAGGGGGGGGGCAATCAGCCCCAGCATTTT
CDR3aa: CATSKGGGNQPQHF

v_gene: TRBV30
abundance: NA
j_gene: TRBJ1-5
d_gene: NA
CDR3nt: TGTGCCTGGAGCAAACAGGGAACGGGTCAGCCCCAGCATTTT
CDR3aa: CAWSKQGTGQPQHF

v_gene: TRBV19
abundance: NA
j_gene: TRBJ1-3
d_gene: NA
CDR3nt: TGTGCCACCCACTTCGCGGGGACACTCTCTGGAAACACCATATATTTT
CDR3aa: CATHFAGTLSGNTIYF

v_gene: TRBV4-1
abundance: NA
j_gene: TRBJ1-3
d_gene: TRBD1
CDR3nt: TGCGCCAGCAGCCAACAGGACAGGGGGGCCTCTGGAAACACCATATATTTT
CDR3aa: CASSQQDRGASGNTIYF

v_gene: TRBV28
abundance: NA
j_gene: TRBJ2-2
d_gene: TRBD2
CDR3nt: TGTGCCAGCAGACGAACTAGCGGGGGTGACACCGGGGAGCTGTTTTTT
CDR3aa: CASRRTSGGDTGELFF

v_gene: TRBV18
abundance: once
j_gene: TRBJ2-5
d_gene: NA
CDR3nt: TGTGCCAGCTCTCCCCAAGAGACCCAGTACTTC
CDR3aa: CASSPQETQYF

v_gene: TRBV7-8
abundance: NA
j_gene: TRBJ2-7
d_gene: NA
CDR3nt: TGTGCCAGCAGCTTATTTTCCAGGGACTCCTACGAGCAGTACTTC
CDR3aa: CASSLFSRDSYEQYF

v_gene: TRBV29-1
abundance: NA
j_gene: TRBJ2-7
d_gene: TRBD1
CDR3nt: TGCAGCGTAACCTCCCAGGGGGCGGGTTACGAGCAGTACTTC
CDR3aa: CSVTSQGAGYEQYF

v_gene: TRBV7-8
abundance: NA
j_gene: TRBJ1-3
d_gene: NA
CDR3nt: TGTGCCAGCAGCTTTGCGATTTCTGGAAACACCATATATTTT
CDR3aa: CASSFAISGNTIYF

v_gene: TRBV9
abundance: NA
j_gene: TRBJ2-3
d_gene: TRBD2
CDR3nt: TGTGCCAGCAGCGTAGTAGCGGGGGGAACCACAGATACGCAGTATTTT
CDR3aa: CASSVVAGGTTDTQYF

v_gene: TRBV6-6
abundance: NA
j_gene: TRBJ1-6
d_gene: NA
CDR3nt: TGTGCCAGCAGTTACCGGGGGGCGGAATCACCCCTCCACTTT
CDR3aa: CASSYRGAESPLHF

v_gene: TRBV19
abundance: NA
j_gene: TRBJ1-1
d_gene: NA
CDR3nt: TGTGCCAGTCGCGCCATGACAGGCAAGAACACTGAAGCTTTCTTT
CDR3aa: CASRAMTGKNTEAFF

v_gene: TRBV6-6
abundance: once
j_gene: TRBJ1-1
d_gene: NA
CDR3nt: TGTGCCAGCAGTACTCCCGACAGAAACACTGAAGCTTTCTTT
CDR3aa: CASSTPDRNTEAFF

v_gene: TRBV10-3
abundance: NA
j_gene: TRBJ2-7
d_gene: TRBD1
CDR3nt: TGTGCCATCAGTGAGTCAGACAGGGAAGGGTACGAGCAGTACTTC
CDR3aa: CAISESDREGYEQYF

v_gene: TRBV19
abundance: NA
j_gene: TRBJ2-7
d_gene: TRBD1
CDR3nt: TGTGCCAGTAGCCAAGGGACAGGGGGCTTCCACGAGCAGTACTTC
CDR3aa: CASSQGTGGFHEQYF

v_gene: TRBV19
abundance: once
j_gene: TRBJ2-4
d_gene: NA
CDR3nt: TGTGCCAGTAGTCCCCAGCTTGGCGTGGCCAAAAACATTCAGTACTTC
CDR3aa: CASSPQLGVAKNIQYF

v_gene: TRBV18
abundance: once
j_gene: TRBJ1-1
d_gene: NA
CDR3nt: TGTGCCAGCTCACCAGTCGGGGGGCGCAATACTGAAGCTTTCTTT
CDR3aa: CASSPVGGRNTEAFF

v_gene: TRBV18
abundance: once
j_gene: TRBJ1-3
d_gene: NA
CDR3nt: TGTGCCAGCTTAACAGGGCCTGGAAACACCATATATTTT
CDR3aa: CASLTGPGNTIYF

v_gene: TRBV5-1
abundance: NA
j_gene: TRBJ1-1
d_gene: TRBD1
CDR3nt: TGCGCCAGCAGCTTGGCACAGGGGAGTTGGACTGAAGCTTTCTTT
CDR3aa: CASSLAQGSWTEAFF